Included here is one T cell receptor (beta chain) sequence, with context. In the original analysis: Amplification with reference gene primers provided the estimates of nucleated cell counts. Profiling relied on immunoSEQ multiplex PCR, and the TCRdb table lists in-frame clones only, not all of them. V and J calls and clone size are those listed in that table; D and trimming were worked out from the DNA. The sample carries 55,000 to 70,000 clones, 92% recorded once. This entry is derived from a study of blood T cell repertoires in COVID-19. Study summary: Samples representing acute and convalescent COVID-19 were sourced from the United States, Italy and Spain. The cDNA or gDNA used as material had been derived from T cells, B-cell-depleted T cells, or PBMCs.

This CDR3 has 16 residues. Germline CDR1 and CDR2: SGHNT and YYREEE (reference sequence). J lost 3 bases, V lost 3 bases, and 9 bases had no gene match. This clonotype was sampled from a human donor in a cohort sampled during active COVID-19. The V gene is TRBV5-4, the J gene TRBJ2-1; 7 nucleotides line up with TRBD2. The sequenced sample consisted of peripheral blood. The DNA for the CDR3 is TGTGCCAGCAGCTCGGGACTACCACAGGTCTACAATGAGCAGTTCTTC. Translated, it gives CASSSGLPQVYNEQFF.